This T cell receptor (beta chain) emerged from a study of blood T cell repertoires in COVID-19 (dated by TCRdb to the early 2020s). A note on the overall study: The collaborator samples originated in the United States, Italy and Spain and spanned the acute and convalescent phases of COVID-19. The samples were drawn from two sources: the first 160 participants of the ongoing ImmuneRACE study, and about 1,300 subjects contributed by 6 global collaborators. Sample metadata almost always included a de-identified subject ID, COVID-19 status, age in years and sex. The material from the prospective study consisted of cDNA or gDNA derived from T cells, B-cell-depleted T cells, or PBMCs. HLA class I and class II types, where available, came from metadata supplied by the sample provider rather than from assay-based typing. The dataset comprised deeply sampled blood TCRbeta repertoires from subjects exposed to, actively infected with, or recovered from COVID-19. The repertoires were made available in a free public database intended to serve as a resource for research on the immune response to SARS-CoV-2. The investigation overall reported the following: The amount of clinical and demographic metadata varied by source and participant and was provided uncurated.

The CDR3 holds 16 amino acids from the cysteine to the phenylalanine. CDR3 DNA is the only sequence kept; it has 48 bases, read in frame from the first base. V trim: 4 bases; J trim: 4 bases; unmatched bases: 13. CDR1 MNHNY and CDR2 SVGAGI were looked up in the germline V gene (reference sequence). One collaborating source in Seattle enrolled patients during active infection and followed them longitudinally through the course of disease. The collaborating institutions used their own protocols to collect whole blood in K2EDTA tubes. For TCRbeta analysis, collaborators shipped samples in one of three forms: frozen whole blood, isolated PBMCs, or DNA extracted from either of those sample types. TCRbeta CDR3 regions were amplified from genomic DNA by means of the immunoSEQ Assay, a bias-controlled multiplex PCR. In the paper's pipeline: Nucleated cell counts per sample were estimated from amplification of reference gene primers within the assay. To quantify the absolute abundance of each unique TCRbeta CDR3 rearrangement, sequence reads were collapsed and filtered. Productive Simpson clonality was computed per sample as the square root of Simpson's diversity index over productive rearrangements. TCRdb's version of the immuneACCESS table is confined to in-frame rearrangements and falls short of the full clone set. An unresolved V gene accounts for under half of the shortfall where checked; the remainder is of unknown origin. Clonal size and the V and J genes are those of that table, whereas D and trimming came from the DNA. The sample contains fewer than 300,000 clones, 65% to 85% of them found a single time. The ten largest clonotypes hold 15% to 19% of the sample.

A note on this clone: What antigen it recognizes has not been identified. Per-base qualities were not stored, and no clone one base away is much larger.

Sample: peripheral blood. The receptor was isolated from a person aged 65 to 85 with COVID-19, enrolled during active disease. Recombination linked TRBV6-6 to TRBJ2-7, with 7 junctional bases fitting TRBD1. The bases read TGTGCCAGCAGTTTCAACCCAGGACAGGCCCTGTACGAGCAGTACTTC. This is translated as CASSFNPGQALYEQYF.